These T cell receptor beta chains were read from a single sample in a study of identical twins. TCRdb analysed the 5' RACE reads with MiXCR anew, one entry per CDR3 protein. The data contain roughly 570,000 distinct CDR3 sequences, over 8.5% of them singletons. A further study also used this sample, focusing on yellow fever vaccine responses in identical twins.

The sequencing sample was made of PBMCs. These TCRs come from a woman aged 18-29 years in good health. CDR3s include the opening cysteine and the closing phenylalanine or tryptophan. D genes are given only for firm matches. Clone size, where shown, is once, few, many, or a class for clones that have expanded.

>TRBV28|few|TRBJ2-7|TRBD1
TGTGCCAGCAGGGGAACAGGGGGGAAATACGAGCAGTACTTC
CASRGTGGKYEQYF
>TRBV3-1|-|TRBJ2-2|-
TGTGCCAGCAGCCACTGGGGGAGTACCGGGGAGCTGTTTTTT
CASSHWGSTGELFF
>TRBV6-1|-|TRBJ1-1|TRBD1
TGTGCCAGCAGATGGGACAGGAACACTGAAGCTTTCTTT
CASRWDRNTEAFF
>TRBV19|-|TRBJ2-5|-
TGTGCCAGTAGTATAGCTGCCAGGGGAGAGACCCAGTACTTC
CASSIAARGETQYF
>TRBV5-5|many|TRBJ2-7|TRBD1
TGTGCCAGCAGCTCACAGGGGATCTCCTACGAGCAGTACTTC
CASSSQGISYEQYF
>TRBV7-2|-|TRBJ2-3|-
TGTGCCAGCACCCCCGGTGTGACTGGCTGGGATACGCAGTATTTT
CASTPGVTGWDTQYF
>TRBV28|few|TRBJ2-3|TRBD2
TGTGCCAGCAGTTTACCCATAGCGGGGGCTAGCACAGATACGCAGTATTTT
CASSLPIAGASTDTQYF
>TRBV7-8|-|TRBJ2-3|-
TGTGCCAGCCGCGACAGGAAGATGGGTACGCAGTATTTT
CASRDRKMGTQYF
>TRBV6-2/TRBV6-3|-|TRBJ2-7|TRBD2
TGTGCCAGCAGCCCCGGACTAGCGAACGAGCAGTACTTC
CASSPGLANEQYF
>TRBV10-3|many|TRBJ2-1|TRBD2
TGTGCCATCAGTGAGTCCCTTGGTCGCGGGGGGCCGTCTGAGCAGTTCTTC
CAISESLGRGGPSEQFF
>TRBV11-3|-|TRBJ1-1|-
TGTGCCAGCAGCCGTCAGAGGAACACTGAAGCTTTCTTT
CASSRQRNTEAFF
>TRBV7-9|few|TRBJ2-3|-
TGTGCCAGCAGCCTCGACTCCGGCGGGCAGTATTTT
CASSLDSGGQYF
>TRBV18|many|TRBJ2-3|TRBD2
TGTGCCAGCTCACAGACTAGCGGGGGCACAGATACGCAGTATTTT
CASSQTSGGTDTQYF
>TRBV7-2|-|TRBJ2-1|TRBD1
TGTGCCAGCAGCCCCGGGATCGGACAGGGAAACAATGAGCAGTTCTTC
CASSPGIGQGNNEQFF
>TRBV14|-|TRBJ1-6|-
TGTGCCAGCAGCCAAGACGGAAGGCAGTATAATTCACCCCTCCACTTT
CASSQDGRQYNSPLHF
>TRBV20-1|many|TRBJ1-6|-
TGCAGTGCTGCCCAAAGGGATTTTCGGTTCTCCTATAATTCACCCCTCCACTTT
CSAAQRDFRFSYNSPLHF
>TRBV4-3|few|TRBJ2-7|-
TGCGCCAGCAGCCAAGCGGGGTTCGGGACGGTCTACGAGCAGTACTTC
CASSQAGFGTVYEQYF
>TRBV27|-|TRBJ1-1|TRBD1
TGTGCCAGCAGTCGTGACAGGGGCGGGAACACTGAAGCTTTCTTT
CASSRDRGGNTEAFF
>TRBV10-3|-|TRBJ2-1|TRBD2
TGTGCCATCAGGCCTAGCGGGGGACTGTACAATGAGCAGTTCTTC
CAIRPSGGLYNEQFF
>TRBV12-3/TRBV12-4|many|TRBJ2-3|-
TGTGCCAGCAGTTCTTCCAAGCGGGCGGTAGATACGCAGTATTTT
CASSSSKRAVDTQYF
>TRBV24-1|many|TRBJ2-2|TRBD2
TGTGCCACCAGTGATCTACTAGCGGGAGAGTCCGGGGAGCTGTTTTTT
CATSDLLAGESGELFF
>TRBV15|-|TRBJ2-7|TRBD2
TGTGCCACAAACCAAGCGGGAGGTCCCCACGAGCAGTACTTC
CATNQAGGPHEQYF
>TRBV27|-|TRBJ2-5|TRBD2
TGTGCCAGCAGTTCAGTCGGGGGGGCGGAGACCCAGTACTTC
CASSSVGGAETQYF
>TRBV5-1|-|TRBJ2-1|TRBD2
TGCGCCAGCAGCTATTTAGCGGGATGGTCCTACAATGAGCAGTTCTTC
CASSYLAGWSYNEQFF
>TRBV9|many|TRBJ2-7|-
TGTGCCAGCAGCGTACTGGACAACTCCTACGAGCAGTACTTC
CASSVLDNSYEQYF
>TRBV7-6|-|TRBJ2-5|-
TGTGCCAGCAGCTTATCCCCGCGGCCCCAAGAGACCCAGTACTTC
CASSLSPRPQETQYF
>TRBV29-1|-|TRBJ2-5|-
TGCAGCGTTGAAGGGGGTTTCGAAGAGACCCAGTACTTC
CSVEGGFEETQYF
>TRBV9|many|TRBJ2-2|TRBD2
TGTGCCAGCAGCCACTCTCGTGACGAGCGGGGGGGCATAACCGGGGAGCTGTTTTTT
CASSHSRDERGGITGELFF
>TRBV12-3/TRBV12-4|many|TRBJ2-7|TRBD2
TGTGCCAGCAGTTTCAGGCCTAGCGGGATCTACGAGCAGTACTTC
CASSFRPSGIYEQYF
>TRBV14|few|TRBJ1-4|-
TGTGCCAGCAGCCAAGTCTCCAGAACTAATGAAAAACTGTTTTTT
CASSQVSRTNEKLFF
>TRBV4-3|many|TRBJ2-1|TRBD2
TGCGCCAGCAGCCAAGAACGACTAGCTTACAATGAGCAGTTCTTC
CASSQERLAYNEQFF
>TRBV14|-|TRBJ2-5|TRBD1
TGTGCCAGCAGCCAAGTTGGGGGACAGATCCAAGAGACCCAGTACTTC
CASSQVGGQIQETQYF
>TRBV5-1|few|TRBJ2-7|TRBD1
TGCGCCAGCAGCTTGTTGTGGGACAGGGGGATCCAATACTACGAGCAGTACTTC
CASSLLWDRGIQYYEQYF
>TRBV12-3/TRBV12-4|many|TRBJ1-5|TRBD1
TGTGCCAGCAGTATGGGGACAGGGGTCCAGCCCCAGCATTTT
CASSMGTGVQPQHF
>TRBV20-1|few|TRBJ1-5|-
TGCAGTGCTAGGGAGAGAAATCAGCCCCAGCATTTT
CSARERNQPQHF
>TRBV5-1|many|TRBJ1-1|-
TGCGCCAGCAGCTTGGCCAGGGAGGTCACTGAAGCTTTCTTT
CASSLAREVTEAFF
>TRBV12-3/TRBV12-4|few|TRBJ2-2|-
TGTGCCAGCAGCTCTAATACGGCGGGGATCACCGGGGAGCTGTTTTTT
CASSSNTAGITGELFF
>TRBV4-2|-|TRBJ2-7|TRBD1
TGTGCCAGCAGCCAAGATGGGACAGGGGGCTACGAGCAGTACTTC
CASSQDGTGGYEQYF
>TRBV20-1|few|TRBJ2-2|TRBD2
TGCAGTGCTAGAGCGGGGGGATACGACACCGGGGAGCTGTTTTTT
CSARAGGYDTGELFF
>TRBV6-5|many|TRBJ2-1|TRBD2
TGTGCCAGCAGTTACTCCCACCCAGGTAGCGGGACCCACAATGAGCAGTTCTTC
CASSYSHPGSGTHNEQFF
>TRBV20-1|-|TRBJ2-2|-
TGCAGTGCTAGAGATCTCGTTCCGGCCGGGGAGCTGTTTTTT
CSARDLVPAGELFF
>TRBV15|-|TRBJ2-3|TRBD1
TGTGCCACCAGCAGAAACCGGGACAGGGGTACAGATACGCAGTATTTT
CATSRNRDRGTDTQYF
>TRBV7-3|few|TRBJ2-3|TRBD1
TGTGCCAGCAGCCTAGACAGGGGTTGGGGTACGCAGTATTTT
CASSLDRGWGTQYF
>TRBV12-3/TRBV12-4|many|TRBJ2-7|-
TGTGCCAGCAGCCTCGTCAACGAGCAGTACTTC
CASSLVNEQYF
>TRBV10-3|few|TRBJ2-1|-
TGTGCCATCAGTCAGACCGGGCTGAAAGGCCACAATGAGCAGTTCTTC
CAISQTGLKGHNEQFF
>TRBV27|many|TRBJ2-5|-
TGTGCCAGCAGCTATGGGACTTTCTCCCAAGAGACCCAGTACTTC
CASSYGTFSQETQYF
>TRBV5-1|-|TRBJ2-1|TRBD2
TGCGCCAGCATGGTGACTAGCCATGAGCAGTTCTTC
CASMVTSHEQFF
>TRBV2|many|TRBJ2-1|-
TGTGCCAGCAGTGATTTGGGAGATGAGCAGTTCTTC
CASSDLGDEQFF
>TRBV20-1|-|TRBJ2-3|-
TGCAGTGCCCCCCCTAGCGTGGCAGATACGCAGTATTTT
CSAPPSVADTQYF
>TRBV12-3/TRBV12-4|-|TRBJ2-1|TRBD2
TGTGCCAGCAGTCCAATGAGCGGGAGCTCCTACAATGAGCAGTTCTTC
CASSPMSGSSYNEQFF
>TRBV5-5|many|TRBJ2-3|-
TGTGCCAGCAGCTCCCCTTACACAGATACGCAGTATTTT
CASSSPYTDTQYF
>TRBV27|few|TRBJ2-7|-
TGTGCCAGCAGTCCTCTTGGGGGGCTCGCAGGGGAGCAGTACTTC
CASSPLGGLAGEQYF
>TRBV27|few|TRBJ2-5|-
TGTGCCAGCAGTTTATCCGGACTAAACGGAGAGACCCAGTACTTC
CASSLSGLNGETQYF
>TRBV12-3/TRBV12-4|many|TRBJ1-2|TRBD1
TGTGCCAGCAGTTGGGGACAGGGAATACAGGGCTACACCTTC
CASSWGQGIQGYTF
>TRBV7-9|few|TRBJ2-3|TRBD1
TGTGCCAGCAGCCCGGGGGACAGGGGAACCACAGATACGCAGTATTTT
CASSPGDRGTTDTQYF
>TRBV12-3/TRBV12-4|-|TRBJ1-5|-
TGTGCCAGCAGTACGGAAACACAGGGTTCGGGCAATCAGCCCCAGCATTTT
CASSTETQGSGNQPQHF